Listed below are T cell receptor beta chains from one sample, sequenced in a study of T cells in tuberculosis. Sequencing was performed with immunoSEQ multiplex PCR; in TCRdb, only in-frame clones are kept and a portion is missing. The sample has tens of thousands of clones; about 91% are singletons. The sample consisted of PBMCs, taken at tuberculosis diagnosis. These receptors came from an adult with tuberculosis. Both conserved end residues are part of each CDR3. Fields, in order: J gene, D gene, CDR3 length, V gene, clone size, CDR3 DNA, CDR3 protein. A D gene is named only where the DNA matches it firmly. Clone size is not always given. Where it is, it says once, few, many or a class for expanded clones.

>TRBJ1-1|NA|14|TRBV5-1|NA
TGCGCCAGCAGCCGACGGGGGGAGAACACTGAAGCTTTCTTT
CASSRRGENTEAFF
>TRBJ2-3|TRBD1|15|TRBV18|NA
TGTGCCAGCTCCCAGGACAGGGAAATCACAGATACGCAGTATTTT
CASSQDREITDTQYF
>TRBJ2-3|TRBD1|12|TRBV30|NA
TGTGCCGGGGGTGGGACAGCAGATACGCAGTATTTT
CAGGGTADTQYF
>TRBJ1-2|NA|16|TRBV7-2|NA
TGTGCCAGCAGCATAGGGTCGGACAGAACTCGGGATGGCTACACCTTC
CASSIGSDRTRDGYTF
>TRBJ2-1|TRBD2|15|TRBV19|NA
TGTGCCAGTAGCCTACATGGACTAGACCCTGCAGAGCAGTTCTTC
CASSLHGLDPAEQFF
>TRBJ1-2|NA|15|TRBV5-1|once
TGCGCCAGCAGCTTGTCCCCGACATCTGACTATGGCTACACCTTC
CASSLSPTSDYGYTF
>TRBJ1-2|TRBD1|15|TRBV19|NA
TGTGCCAGTAGTATCGGGGGAGACAGGGGAGATGGCTACACCTTC
CASSIGGDRGDGYTF
>TRBJ2-5|TRBD2|15|TRBV10-2|NA
TGCGCCAGCAGTGTGGCGGGGGGTTCCCAAGAGACCCAGTACTTC
CASSVAGGSQETQYF
>TRBJ1-5|NA|15|TRBV7-2|NA
TGTGCCAGCAGCGCGGGACCAAAATTAAGTCAGCCCCAGCATTTT
CASSAGPKLSQPQHF
>TRBJ2-7|TRBD1|13|TRBV6-1|NA
TGTGCCAGCAGTGAAATAGACAGGGACGAGCAGTACTTC
CASSEIDRDEQYF
>TRBJ1-2|TRBD1|14|TRBV15|few
TGTGCCACCAGCAGAAGGACAGGGCTGTTTGGCTACACCTTC
CATSRRTGLFGYTF
>TRBJ2-2|TRBD2|17|TRBV5-5|NA
TGTGCCAGCAGCCCTGCCCTGCAGCGGGGAGGAACCGGGGAGCTGTTTTTT
CASSPALQRGGTGELFF
>TRBJ2-2|NA|16|TRBV5-1|NA
TGCGCCAGCAGCTTGAGGACAGTAAAGAACACCGGGGAGCTGTTTTTT
CASSLRTVKNTGELFF
>TRBJ2-1|TRBD2|16|TRBV7-8|few
TGTGCCAGCAGCTTAGTCGCTAGCGGGGCCCTGAGTCGGCAGTTCTTC
CASSLVASGALSRQFF
>TRBJ1-4|TRBD1|13|TRBV7-2|NA
TGTGCCAGCAGCTTTGGGACAGGGGATCCTAGGTTTTTT
CASSFGTGDPRFF
>TRBJ1-2|TRBD1|13|TRBV6-1|NA
TGTGCTAGCAGTGGCAGGGGGTCCTATGGCTACACCTTC
CASSGRGSYGYTF
>TRBJ2-5|TRBD1|17|TRBV2|NA
TGTGCCAGCAGTGGGGGACCGGGACAGCCCTTCCAAGAGACCCAGTACTTC
CASSGGPGQPFQETQYF
>TRBJ1-5|NA|14|TRBV5-6|NA
TGTGCCAGCAGCGGGGGGGTCTACAATCAGCCCCAGCATTTT
CASSGGVYNQPQHF
>TRBJ2-3|TRBD2|15|TRBV9|NA
TGTGCCAGCAGCGTAGCAGGCGGGGGGGCCGGTACGCAGTATTTT
CASSVAGGGAGTQYF
>TRBJ1-5|NA|11|TRBV25-1|NA
TGTGCCAGCAGTGACGGAGGACCCCAGCATTTT
CASSDGGPQHF
>TRBJ1-5|NA|15|TRBV28|once
TGTGCCAGCAGTTTATCAGGGTTCAGCAATCAGCCCCAGCATTTT
CASSLSGFSNQPQHF
>TRBJ1-2|TRBD1|15|TRBV6-1|NA
TGTGCCAGCAGTGAGTTTGTCGGGACAGGGAGCGGCTACACCTTC
CASSEFVGTGSGYTF
>TRBJ1-4|NA|14|TRBV6-1|NA
TGTGCCAGCAGTGAGGTCCTCACTAAAGAAAAACTGTTTTTT
CASSEVLTKEKLFF
>TRBJ1-6|TRBD1|15|TRBV10-2|NA
TGCGCCAGCAGTGAGACCGGGACAGGGCGCTCACCCCTCCACTTT
CASSETGTGRSPLHF
>TRBJ2-5|NA|11|TRBV2|NA
TGTGCCAGCAGCCCCCGGGCGGGCCAGTACTTC
CASSPRAGQYF
>TRBJ1-2|TRBD1|14|TRBV6-1|NA
TGTGCCAGCAGTGAAGGAGACAGGGATTGGCGCTACACCTTC
CASSEGDRDWRYTF
>TRBJ1-1|NA|13|TRBV18|NA
TGTGCCAGCTCACCAGTAACGGACACTGAAGCTTTCTTT
CASSPVTDTEAFF
>TRBJ2-2|NA|14|TRBV27|NA
TGTGCCAGCAGTTCCCCGTGGGCCTCCGGGGAGCTGTTTTTT
CASSSPWASGELFF
>TRBJ1-4|TRBD1|15|TRBV5-4|NA
TGTGCCAGCAGCCTCTACAAGGGGGCAGATGAAAAACTGTTTTTT
CASSLYKGADEKLFF
>TRBJ2-1|TRBD1|17|TRBV4-3|NA
TGCGCCAGCAGCCAAAGGTACCGCGGGCAGGGGGTTTTTGAGCAGTTCTTC
CASSQRYRGQGVFEQFF
>TRBJ1-1|TRBD1|15|TRBV6-5|NA
TGTGCCAGCAGTTACTCGGACAGGGGGAACACTGAAGCTTTCTTT
CASSYSDRGNTEAFF
>TRBJ1-1|NA|15|TRBV7-2|once
TGTGCCAGCAGCCCTCGAGGAGGTTCGAACACTGAAGCTTTCTTT
CASSPRGGSNTEAFF
>TRBJ1-6|TRBD1|16|TRBV2|NA
TGTGCCAGCAGTGACGGACAGGGGGCTTACAATTCACCCCTCCACTTT
CASSDGQGAYNSPLHF
>TRBJ1-2|TRBD1|14|TRBV4-1|NA
TGCGCCAGCAGCCGCGGACAGGGGGTTGATGGCTACACCTTC
CASSRGQGVDGYTF
>TRBJ2-7|NA|14|TRBV11-1|few
TGTGCCAGCAGCTTAGTACAGGGATCCTACGAGCAGTACTTC
CASSLVQGSYEQYF
>TRBJ1-4|NA|15|TRBV5-1|once
TGCGCCAGCAGCTTTGACAGCTCCTTGGGGGAAAAACTGTTTTTT
CASSFDSSLGEKLFF
>TRBJ1-4|NA|16|TRBV6-5|NA
TGTGCCAGCAGTTATCGGGTTAGGGGCACTAATGAAAAACTGTTTTTT
CASSYRVRGTNEKLFF
>TRBJ2-1|NA|16|TRBV19|NA
TGTGCCAGTACCGAAACAGGGAGAAGCTCCTACAATGAGCAGTTCTTC
CASTETGRSSYNEQFF
>TRBJ1-6|TRBD1|15|TRBV7-6|few
TGTGCCAGCAGCTTGACCGGGACAGATAACTCACCCCTCCACTTT
CASSLTGTDNSPLHF
>TRBJ2-2|TRBD1|16|TRBV18|NA
TGTGCCAGTTCCTTCCGTGGACAGGGAAGCACCGGGGAGCTGTTTTTT
CASSFRGQGSTGELFF
>TRBJ1-1|TRBD1|15|TRBV30|NA
TGTGCCTGGAGTGAAAACAGGGGCGGTAGCACTGAAGCTTTCTTT
CAWSENRGGSTEAFF
>TRBJ2-3|NA|16|TRBV9|NA
TGTGCCAGCAGCGTCGCACTGGGGAGGTTGACAGATACGCAGTATTTT
CASSVALGRLTDTQYF
>TRBJ2-1|NA|16|TRBV11-3|NA
TGTGCCAGCAGGCCTAGTCTAGCCTCAGGGGCCAATGAGCAGTTCTTC
CASRPSLASGANEQFF
>TRBJ1-1|NA|13|TRBV7-8|NA
TGTGCCAGCAGCTCCAACAGAAACACTGAAGCTTTCTTT
CASSSNRNTEAFF
>TRBJ1-2|NA|14|TRBV6-5|NA
TGTGCCAGCAGACCTCAGGGAGGCGGCTATGGCTACACCTTC
CASRPQGGGYGYTF
>TRBJ1-2|NA|17|TRBV19|NA
TGTGCCAGTAGTAGTATGATAAGGGAGGATTGGATATATGGCTACACCTTC
CASSSMIREDWIYGYTF
>TRBJ2-2|TRBD2|15|TRBV6-1|NA
TGTGCCAGCAGTGAACTAGCGGGGAACACCGGGGAGCTGTTTTTT
CASSELAGNTGELFF
>TRBJ2-7|TRBD2|16|TRBV4-3|NA
TGCGCCAGCAGCCAAGACGGGACTAGCGGGGGCTACGAGCAGTACTTC
CASSQDGTSGGYEQYF
>TRBJ1-3|NA|15|TRBV7-2|NA
TGTGCCAGCAGCCGGGGGATGGGCTCTGGAAACACCATATATTTT
CASSRGMGSGNTIYF
>TRBJ2-5|NA|14|TRBV19|NA
TGTGCCAGTGCGCGCCGGGACACACAAGAGACCCAGTACTTC
CASARRDTQETQYF
>TRBJ1-2|NA|14|TRBV28|NA
TGTGCCAGCAAGGGACCACAGGGAGTCTATGGCTACACCTTC
CASKGPQGVYGYTF
>TRBJ1-1|TRBD1|13|TRBV10-2|NA
TGCGCCAGCTTCGTGCCGGGACAGACTGAAGCTTTCTTT
CASFVPGQTEAFF
>TRBJ1-6|TRBD1|16|TRBV27|NA
TGTGCCAGCAGTTTAGGGACAGGGTTAAGTTATTCACCCCTCCACTTT
CASSLGTGLSYSPLHF